This T cell receptor (beta chain) stems from a study of blood T cell repertoires in COVID-19. Study in general: Sites in the United States, Italy and Spain provided acute and convalescent COVID-19 samples. The analysed material was cDNA or gDNA that came from T cells, B-cell-depleted T cells, or PBMCs.

The sample holds one count of this clone. The data were produced by immunoSEQ multiplex PCR, yet TCRdb's version contains in-frame clones alone and is incomplete. The top ten clones hold around 21% of a sample with roughly 170,000 clones, less than 90% of them seen once. V lost 6 bases, J lost 3 bases, and 8 bases stayed unmatched. The CDR3 runs to 14 residues. The germline V gene has CDR1 SGHTA and CDR2 FQGTGA. This clonotype originated in a man between 65 and 80 years old with active or convalescent COVID-19. The chain combines TRBV7-3 with TRBJ2-7; TRBD1 agrees at 7 bases. Sequenced material: peripheral blood. CDR3 DNA: TGTGCCAGCAGGTTATCTAACAGGGGCTACGAGCAGTACTTC. Amino acid sequence: CASRLSNRGYEQYF. Variable domain in full (rest from reference TRBV7-3 and TRBJ2-7): GAGVSQTPSNKVTEKGKYVELRCDPISGHTALYWYRQSLGQGPEFLIYFQGTGAADDSGLPNDRFFAVRPEGSVSTLKIQRTERGDSAVYLCASRLSNRGYEQYFGPGTRLTVT.